The TCR beta chain described here comes from a study of OX40 agonist ivuxolimab in advanced cancers. Study summary: Ivuxolimab doses were 0.01, 0.1, 0.3, 1.5, 3 or 10 mg/kg every 2 weeks.

Turning to this clone: Its specificity is not known. At one boundary the junction diverges from the germline segment, which might be a read error.

Sequencing was performed with immunoSEQ multiplex PCR; in TCRdb, only in-frame clones are kept and a portion is missing. The data show 70,000 to 95,000 clones, 94% seen once. General study findings and limits: Dosing at 0.1 to 3.0 mg/kg was accompanied by clonal expansion of CD4+ and CD8+ blood T cells by week 6.

In germline, CDR1 is MNHNY, CDR2 SVGAGI (reference sequence). This CDR3 contains 13 residues. The sample in question was CD4+ or CD8+ T cells sorted from blood, obtained in a trial of the OX40 agonist ivuxolimab. The chain has TRBV6-6 and TRBJ1-5; 7 bases match TRBD1. This clonotype was sampled from an adult with an advanced solid tumor such as melanoma, head and neck, liver or kidney cancer. CDR3 region: CASSYSTGTGLRF. CDR3 in DNA: TGTGCCAGCAGTTACTCGACAGGGACTGGTCTTCGTTTT.